These T cell receptor beta chains were read from a single sample in a study of early T cells in non-severe SARS-CoV-2 infection. TCRdb passed the 5' RACE reads through MiXCR, listing each CDR3 protein once. The top ten hold under 4% of the sample, which has more than 45,000 distinct CDR3 sequences, 9.5% to 15% seen once. Sequenced input: whole blood. These receptor sequences come from an adult who was a healthcare worker with PCR-confirmed SARS-CoV-2 infection or an uninfected control (not recorded which). Each CDR3 is given with its conserved first and last residue. The D gene is left open where the match is weak. Clone size is not always given. Where it is, it says once, few, many or a class for expanded clones.

V	D	J	size	CDR3	DNA
TRBV9	TRBD1	TRBJ1-1	many	CASSALDRALRTEAFF	TGTGCCAGCAGCGCTTTGGACAGGGCTTTGAGGACTGAAGCTTTCTTT
TRBV28	TRBD1	TRBJ2-7	few	CASSSLQGIYEQYF	TGTGCCAGCAGCTCCTTACAGGGGATCTACGAGCAGTACTTC
TRBV18	TRBD2	TRBJ2-7	many	CASSPRLAFSYEQYF	TGTGCCAGCTCCCCTAGACTAGCGTTTTCCTACGAGCAGTACTTC
TRBV2	-	TRBJ2-5	-	CASSESEIQETQYF	TGTGCCAGCAGTGAATCGGAGATCCAAGAGACCCAGTACTTC
TRBV20-1	-	TRBJ1-4	few	CSASEVGHGVEKLFF	TGCAGTGCTAGTGAGGTGGGACACGGAGTTGAAAAACTGTTTTTT
TRBV20-1	TRBD1	TRBJ2-4	many	CSARDRTGATKNIQYF	TGCAGTGCTAGAGATAGGACAGGGGCGACCAAAAACATTCAGTACTTC
TRBV10-1	TRBD1	TRBJ2-3	few	CATRQGTTDTQYF	TGCGCCACGAGACAGGGGACCACAGATACGCAGTATTTT
TRBV19	-	TRBJ2-1	-	CASSIRAGYDEQFF	TGTGCCAGTAGTATAAGGGCAGGGTACGATGAGCAGTTCTTC
TRBV27	-	TRBJ2-3	few	CASSFWGSTDTQYF	TGTGCCAGCAGTTTTTGGGGAAGCACAGATACGCAGTATTTT
TRBV29-1	TRBD1	TRBJ2-1	many	CSVEPQGASYNEQFF	TGCAGCGTTGAGCCACAGGGGGCATCCTACAATGAGCAGTTCTTC
TRBV6-5	TRBD1	TRBJ2-2	few	CASRRQGKTGELFF	TGTGCCAGCAGGCGACAGGGAAAAACCGGGGAGCTGTTTTTT
TRBV9	TRBD2	TRBJ2-7	few	CASSVDGGLAGNF	TGTGCCAGCAGCGTAGACGGTGGGCTAGCGGGTAACTTC
TRBV28	-	TRBJ2-2	-	CASSLILGELFF	TGTGCCAGCAGTCTCATTCTCGGGGAGCTGTTTTTT
TRBV2	-	TRBJ2-2	-	CASSISHTGELFF	TGTGCCAGCAGTATCTCACACACCGGGGAGCTGTTTTTT
TRBV6-1	-	TRBJ2-6	many	CASGSSSGANVLTF	TGTGCCAGCGGCAGCAGCTCTGGGGCCAACGTCCTGACTTTC
TRBV24-1	TRBD2	TRBJ2-1	few	CATSDATSGSLNEQFF	TGTGCCACCAGTGATGCGACTAGCGGGAGTCTCAATGAGCAGTTCTTC
TRBV6-2/TRBV6-3	-	TRBJ1-6	-	CASRRMDSPLHF	TGTGCCAGCAGACGTATGGATTCACCCCTCCACTTT
TRBV14	TRBD2	TRBJ2-4	many	CASSQDPSGRNIQYF	TGTGCCAGCAGCCAAGACCCCAGCGGGAGGAACATTCAGTACTTC
TRBV27	TRBD2	TRBJ2-2	few	CASSFGVGLAVNTGELFF	TGTGCCAGCAGTTTTGGTGTAGGACTAGCGGTGAACACCGGGGAGCTGTTTTTT
TRBV7-2	-	TRBJ2-1	few	CASSRRSRSPSEQFF	TGTGCCAGCAGCCGGAGGAGTAGAAGCCCCAGTGAGCAGTTCTTC
TRBV7-2	-	TRBJ2-1	-	CASSPLHEQFF	TGTGCCAGCAGCCCCCTACATGAGCAGTTCTTC
TRBV5-1	TRBD1	TRBJ1-5	-	CASSWTGSADQPQHF	TGCGCCAGCAGCTGGACAGGGTCTGCGGATCAGCCCCAGCATTTT
TRBV2	-	TRBJ1-2	many	CASSAQRADYGYTF	TGTGCCAGCAGTGCCCAGAGGGCTGACTATGGCTACACCTTC
TRBV5-1	-	TRBJ2-2	few	CASSLVQRQTNTGELFF	TGCGCCAGCAGCTTGGTGCAGCGGCAAACGAACACCGGGGAGCTGTTTTTT
TRBV3-1	-	TRBJ1-2	-	CASSQPGQIGATGYGYTF	TGTGCCAGCAGCCAACCAGGACAGATTGGGGCCACAGGCTATGGCTACACCTTC
TRBV28	TRBD1	TRBJ2-4	-	CASGRGQNIQYF	TGTGCCAGCGGCAGGGGGCAAAACATTCAGTACTTC
TRBV2	-	TRBJ2-2	many	CASGRRMGTGELFF	TGTGCCAGCGGACGTAGGATGGGAACCGGGGAGCTGTTTTTT
TRBV12-3/TRBV12-4	TRBD1	TRBJ1-3	few	CASSPGTGRTLSSNTIYF	TGTGCCAGCAGTCCCGGGACAGGGCGAACTCTGAGCAGTAACACCATATATTTT
TRBV6-5	-	TRBJ1-1	few	CASSYSGPTRTEAFF	TGTGCCAGCAGTTACTCCGGACCTACCCGAACTGAAGCTTTCTTT
TRBV9	TRBD1	TRBJ2-3	-	CASSVAGQGAADTQYF	TGTGCCAGCAGCGTAGCTGGACAGGGGGCCGCAGATACGCAGTATTTT
TRBV28	-	TRBJ1-5	many	CASSAPQGYQPQHF	TGTGCCAGCAGCGCCCCCCAGGGTTATCAGCCCCAGCATTTT
TRBV2	-	TRBJ1-4	few	CASSVTGRFNEKLFF	TGTGCCAGCAGTGTCACAGGCCGTTTTAATGAAAAACTGTTTTTT
TRBV27	-	TRBJ2-3	many	CASSLRGTDTQYF	TGTGCCAGCAGTTTGAGGGGAACAGATACGCAGTATTTT
TRBV27	-	TRBJ1-1	-	CASTRNDGTEAFF	TGTGCCAGCACGAGAAACGATGGGACTGAAGCTTTCTTT
TRBV5-1	TRBD2	TRBJ2-2	-	CASTLGLAGRTGELFF	TGCGCCAGCACCCTCGGCCTAGCGGGACGGACCGGGGAGCTGTTTTTT
TRBV7-8	-	TRBJ2-7	few	CASSSNGGPEQYF	TGTGCCAGTTCATCAAACGGGGGCCCCGAGCAGTACTTC
TRBV2	-	TRBJ2-5	many	CASSESRGKQETQYF	TGTGCCAGCAGTGAAAGCCGGGGCAAACAAGAGACCCAGTACTTC
TRBV7-3	TRBD2	TRBJ2-3	-	CASSTGASGSKDTQYF	TGTGCCAGCAGCACAGGCGCTAGCGGGAGTAAGGATACGCAGTATTTT
TRBV15	-	TRBJ2-1	few	CATSKSLIYNEQFF	TGTGCCACCAGCAAGAGTCTGATATACAATGAGCAGTTCTTC
TRBV5-1	-	TRBJ1-5	-	CASSMDGSNQPQHF	TGCGCCAGTAGCATGGACGGTAGCAATCAGCCCCAGCATTTT
TRBV5-4	-	TRBJ2-5	-	CASSWNTGKETQYF	TGTGCCAGCAGCTGGAACACAGGGAAAGAGACCCAGTACTTC
TRBV9	TRBD2	TRBJ2-7	many	CASSVSGKHDEQYF	TGTGCCAGCAGCGTCAGCGGGAAGCACGACGAGCAGTACTTC
TRBV3-1	TRBD1	TRBJ1-5	many	CASSQSGQGNQPQHF	TGTGCCAGCAGCCAATCGGGACAGGGCAATCAGCCCCAGCATTTT
TRBV20-1	TRBD2	TRBJ2-1	few	CSAKKLAGVSEQFF	TGCAGTGCTAAAAAACTAGCGGGAGTAAGCGAGCAGTTCTTC
TRBV12-3/TRBV12-4	-	TRBJ2-3	many	CASRERLRVADTQYF	TGTGCCAGCAGAGAAAGACTCCGTGTGGCAGATACGCAGTATTTT
TRBV6-1	-	TRBJ2-7	few	CASSESQNSYEQYF	TGTGCCAGCAGTGAATCACAAAACTCCTACGAGCAGTACTTC
TRBV20-1	-	TRBJ2-3	few	CSATQGTDTQYF	TGCAGTGCGACTCAGGGGACGGATACGCAGTATTTT
TRBV20-1	TRBD2	TRBJ2-5	-	CSAIRDYGEETQYF	TGCAGTGCTATCCGGGACTACGGGGAAGAGACCCAGTACTTC
TRBV3-1	-	TRBJ2-3	many	CASSSRGHTDTQYF	TGTGCCAGCAGCAGCCGGGGGCACACAGATACGCAGTATTTT
TRBV5-1	TRBD2	TRBJ2-7	few	CASSLETSGRAEQYF	TGCGCCAGCAGCTTGGAGACTAGCGGTCGGGCCGAGCAGTACTTC
TRBV5-4	TRBD2	TRBJ2-3	many	CASSLRTSGRREDTQYF	TGTGCCAGCAGCCTCAGGACTAGCGGGAGGAGAGAAGATACGCAGTATTTT
TRBV12-3/TRBV12-4	-	TRBJ2-3	many	CASALGESPDTQYF	TGTGCCAGTGCCTTAGGGGAGTCCCCAGATACGCAGTATTTT
TRBV3-1	-	TRBJ2-5	-	CASSQMETQYF	TGTGCCAGCAGCCAAATGGAGACCCAGTACTTC
TRBV28	TRBD1	TRBJ1-5	many	CASSSHGQANQPQHF	TGTGCCAGCAGTTCCCATGGACAGGCCAATCAGCCCCAGCATTTT
TRBV2	-	TRBJ1-1	few	CASTSEKGSAEAFF	TGTGCCAGCACTTCCGAGAAGGGTAGCGCTGAAGCTTTCTTT
TRBV4-2	TRBD2	TRBJ2-7	-	CASGLALEYEQYF	TGTGCCAGTGGACTAGCCTTGGAGTACGAGCAGTACTTC
TRBV15	-	TRBJ2-1	once	CATSTFPREQRGNEQFF	TGTGCCACCAGCACCTTTCCCCGGGAACAAAGGGGCAATGAGCAGTTCTTC